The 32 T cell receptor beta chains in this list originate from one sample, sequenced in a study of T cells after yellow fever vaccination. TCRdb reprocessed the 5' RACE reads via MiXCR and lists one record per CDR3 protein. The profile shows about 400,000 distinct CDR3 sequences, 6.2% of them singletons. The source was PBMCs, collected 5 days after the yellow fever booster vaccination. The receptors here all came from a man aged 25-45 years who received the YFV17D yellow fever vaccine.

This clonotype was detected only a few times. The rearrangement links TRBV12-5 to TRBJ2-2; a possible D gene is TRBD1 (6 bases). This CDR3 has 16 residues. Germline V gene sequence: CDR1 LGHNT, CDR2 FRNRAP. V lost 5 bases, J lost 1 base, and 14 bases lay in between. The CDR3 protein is CASGSSGTRNTGELFF. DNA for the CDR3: TGTGCTAGTGGTAGCTCCGGGACAAGGAACACCGGGGAGCTGTTTTTT.

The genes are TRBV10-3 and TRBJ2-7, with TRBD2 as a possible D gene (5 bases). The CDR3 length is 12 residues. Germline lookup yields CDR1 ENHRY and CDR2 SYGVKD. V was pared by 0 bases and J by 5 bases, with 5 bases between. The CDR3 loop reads CAISESRDEQYF. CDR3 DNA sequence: TGTGCCATCAGTGAGTCGAGGGACGAGCAGTACTTC.

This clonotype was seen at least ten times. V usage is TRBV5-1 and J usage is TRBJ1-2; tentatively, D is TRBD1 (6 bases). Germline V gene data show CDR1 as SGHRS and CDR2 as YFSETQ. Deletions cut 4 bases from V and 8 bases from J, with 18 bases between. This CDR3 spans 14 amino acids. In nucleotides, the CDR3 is TGCGCCAGCAGCCGCGCATCTGGACAGTTCGGCTACACCTTC. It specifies CASSRASGQFGYTF.

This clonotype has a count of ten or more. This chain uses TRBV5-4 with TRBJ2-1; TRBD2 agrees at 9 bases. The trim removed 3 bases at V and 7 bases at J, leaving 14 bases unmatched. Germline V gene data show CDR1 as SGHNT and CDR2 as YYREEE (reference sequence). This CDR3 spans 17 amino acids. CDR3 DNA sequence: TGTGCCAGCAGCTCCGTAGCGGGAGTTTTAGGAGGGAATGAGCAGTTCTTC. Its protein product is CASSSVAGVLGGNEQFF.

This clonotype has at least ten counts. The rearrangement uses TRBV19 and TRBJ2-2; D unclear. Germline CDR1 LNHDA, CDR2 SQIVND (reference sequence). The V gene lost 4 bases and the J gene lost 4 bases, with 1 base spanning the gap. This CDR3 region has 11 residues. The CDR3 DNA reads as TGTGCCAGTAGTACCACCGGGGAGCTGTTTTTT. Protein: CASSTTGELFF.

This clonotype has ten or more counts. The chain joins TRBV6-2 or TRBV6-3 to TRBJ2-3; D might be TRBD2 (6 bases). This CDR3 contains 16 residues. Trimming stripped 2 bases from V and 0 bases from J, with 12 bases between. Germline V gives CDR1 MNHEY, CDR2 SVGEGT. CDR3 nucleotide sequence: TGTGCCAGCAGTTACGGGGCCGGGACTAGCACAGATACGCAGTATTTT. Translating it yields CASSYGAGTSTDTQYF.

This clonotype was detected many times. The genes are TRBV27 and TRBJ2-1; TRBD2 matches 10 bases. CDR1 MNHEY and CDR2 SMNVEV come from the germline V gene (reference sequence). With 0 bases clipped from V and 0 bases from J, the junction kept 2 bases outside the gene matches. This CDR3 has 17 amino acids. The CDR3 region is CASSLSLAGNSYNEQFF. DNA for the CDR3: TGTGCCAGCAGTTTATCACTAGCGGGGAACTCCTACAATGAGCAGTTCTTC.

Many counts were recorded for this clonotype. In DNA form, the CDR3 reads TGCGCCAGCAGCTTGTCTGATAGCGGGAACTACGAGCAGTACTTC. Protein: CASSLSDSGNYEQYF. V is TRBV5-1 and J is TRBJ2-7, with 8 bases lining up with TRBD2. CDR1 is SGHRS, CDR2 YFSETQ, per germline. After removal of 1 base from V and 3 bases from J, the junction contained 6 bases not matched to a gene. The CDR3 loop spans 15 amino acids. Drawing the rest from reference TRBV5-1 and TRBJ2-7, the complete variable domain is KAGVTQTPRYLIKTRGQQVTLSCSPISGHRSVSWYQQTPGQGLQFLFEYFSETQRNKGNFPGRFSGRQFSNSRSEMNVSTLELGDSALYLCASSLSDSGNYEQYFGPGTRLTVT.

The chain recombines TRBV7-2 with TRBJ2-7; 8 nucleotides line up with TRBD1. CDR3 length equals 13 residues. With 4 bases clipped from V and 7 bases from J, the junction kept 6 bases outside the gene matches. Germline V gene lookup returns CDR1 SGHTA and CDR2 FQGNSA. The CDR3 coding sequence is TGTGCCAGCAGCTCCTGGACAGGGTTAGAGCAGTACTTC. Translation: CASSSWTGLEQYF. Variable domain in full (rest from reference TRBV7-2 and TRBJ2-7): GAGVSQSPSNKVTEKGKDVELRCDPISGHTALYWYRQSLGQGLEFLIYFQGNSAPDKSGLPSDRFSAERTGGSVSTLTIQRTQQEDSAVYLCASSSWTGLEQYFGPGTRLTVT.

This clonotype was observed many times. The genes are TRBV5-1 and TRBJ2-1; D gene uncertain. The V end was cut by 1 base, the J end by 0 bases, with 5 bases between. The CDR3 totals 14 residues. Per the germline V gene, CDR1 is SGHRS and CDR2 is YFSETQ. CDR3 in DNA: TGCGCCAGCAGCTTGACAGTCTCCTACAATGAGCAGTTCTTC. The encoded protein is CASSLTVSYNEQFF.

The CDR3 DNA follows: TGTGCCAGCAGCCTCGGGAAAAGCTACACCTTC. It is translated as CASSLGKSYTF. This rearrangement joins TRBV7-9 to TRBJ1-2, with unresolved D. This CDR3 is 11 amino acids long. In germline, CDR1 is SEHNR, CDR2 FQNEAQ (reference sequence). Trimming stripped 5 bases from V and 9 bases from J, with 10 bases between. The complete variable domain, with remaining parts taken from reference TRBV7-9 and TRBJ1-2, reads DTGVSQNPRHKITKRGQNVTFRCDPISEHNRLYWYRQTLGQGPEFLTYFQNEAQLEKSRLLSDRFSAERPKGSFSTLEIQRTEQGDSAMYLCASSLGKSYTFGSGTRLTVV.

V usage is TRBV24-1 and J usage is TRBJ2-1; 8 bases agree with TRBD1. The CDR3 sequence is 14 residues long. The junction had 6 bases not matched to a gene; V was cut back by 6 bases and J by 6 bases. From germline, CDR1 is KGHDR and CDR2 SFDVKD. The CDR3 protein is CATSLDRVGNEQFF. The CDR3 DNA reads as TGTGCCACCAGTTTGGACAGGGTAGGCAATGAGCAGTTCTTC.

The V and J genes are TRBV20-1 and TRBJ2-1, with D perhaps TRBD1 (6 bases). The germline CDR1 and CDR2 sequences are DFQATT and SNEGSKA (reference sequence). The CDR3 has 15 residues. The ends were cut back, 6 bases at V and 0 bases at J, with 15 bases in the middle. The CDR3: CSATTGMGSYNEQFF. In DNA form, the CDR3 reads TGCAGTGCAACCACAGGGATGGGCTCCTACAATGAGCAGTTCTTC.

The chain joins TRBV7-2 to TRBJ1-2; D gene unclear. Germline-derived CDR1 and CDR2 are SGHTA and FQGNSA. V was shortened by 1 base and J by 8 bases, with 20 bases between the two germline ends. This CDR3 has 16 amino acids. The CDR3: CASSLEARIQSIGYTF. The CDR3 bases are TGTGCCAGCAGCTTAGAGGCCAGAATACAAAGCATAGGCTACACCTTC.

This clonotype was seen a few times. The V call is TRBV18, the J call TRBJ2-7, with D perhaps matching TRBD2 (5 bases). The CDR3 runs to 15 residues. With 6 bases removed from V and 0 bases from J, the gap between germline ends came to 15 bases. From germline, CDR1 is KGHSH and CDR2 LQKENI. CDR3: CASSRLSGNSYEQYF. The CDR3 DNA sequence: TGTGCCAGCTCGAGGCTGAGCGGAAACTCCTACGAGCAGTACTTC.

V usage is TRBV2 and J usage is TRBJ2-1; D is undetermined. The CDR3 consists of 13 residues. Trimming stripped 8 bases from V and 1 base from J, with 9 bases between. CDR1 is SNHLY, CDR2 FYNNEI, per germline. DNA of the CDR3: TGTGCCAGCCGGGTTGCGTCCTACAATGAGCAGTTCTTC. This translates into CASRVASYNEQFF.

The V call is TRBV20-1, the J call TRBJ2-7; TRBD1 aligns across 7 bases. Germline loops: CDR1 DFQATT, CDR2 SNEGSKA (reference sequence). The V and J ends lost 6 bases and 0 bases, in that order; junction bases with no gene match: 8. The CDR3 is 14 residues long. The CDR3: CSAFLRDSSYEQYF. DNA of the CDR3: TGCAGTGCATTTCTCCGGGACAGCTCCTACGAGCAGTACTTC.

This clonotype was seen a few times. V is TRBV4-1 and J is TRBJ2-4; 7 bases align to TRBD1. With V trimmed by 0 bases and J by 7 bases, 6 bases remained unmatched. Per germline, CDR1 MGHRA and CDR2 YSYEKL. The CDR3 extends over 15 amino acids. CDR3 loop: CASSQEGTVGNIQYF. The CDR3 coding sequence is TGCGCCAGCAGCCAAGAGGGGACAGTTGGCAACATTCAGTACTTC.

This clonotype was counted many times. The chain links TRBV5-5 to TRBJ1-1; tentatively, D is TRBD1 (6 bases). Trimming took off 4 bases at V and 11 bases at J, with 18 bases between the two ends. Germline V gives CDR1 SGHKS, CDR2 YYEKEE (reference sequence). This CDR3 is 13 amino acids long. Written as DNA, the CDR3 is TGTGCCAGCAGCAATTCAGGGGCTGTACGGGCTTTCTTT. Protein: CASSNSGAVRAFF.

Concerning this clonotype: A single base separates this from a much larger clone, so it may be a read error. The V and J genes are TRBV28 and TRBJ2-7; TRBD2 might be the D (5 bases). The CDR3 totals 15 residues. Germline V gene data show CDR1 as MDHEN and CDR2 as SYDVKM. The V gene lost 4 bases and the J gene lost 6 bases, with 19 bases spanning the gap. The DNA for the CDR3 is TGTGCCAGCAGTTCACCCGGGATAGGGTCTGTCGAGCAGTACTTC. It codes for CASSSPGIGSVEQYF.

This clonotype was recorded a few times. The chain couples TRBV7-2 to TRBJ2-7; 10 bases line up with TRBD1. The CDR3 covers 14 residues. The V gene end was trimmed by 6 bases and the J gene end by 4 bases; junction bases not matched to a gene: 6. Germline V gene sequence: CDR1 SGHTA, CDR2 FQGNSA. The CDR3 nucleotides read TGTGCCAGCAGGCGGGGACAGGGGTCGTACGAGCAGTACTTC. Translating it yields CASRRGQGSYEQYF.

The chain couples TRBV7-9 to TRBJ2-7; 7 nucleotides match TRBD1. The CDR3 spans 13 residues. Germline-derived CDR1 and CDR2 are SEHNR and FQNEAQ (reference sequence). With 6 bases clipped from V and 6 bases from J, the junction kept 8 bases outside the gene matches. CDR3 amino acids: CASSFSTGIEQYF. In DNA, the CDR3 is TGTGCCAGCAGTTTCTCGACAGGGATCGAGCAGTACTTC.

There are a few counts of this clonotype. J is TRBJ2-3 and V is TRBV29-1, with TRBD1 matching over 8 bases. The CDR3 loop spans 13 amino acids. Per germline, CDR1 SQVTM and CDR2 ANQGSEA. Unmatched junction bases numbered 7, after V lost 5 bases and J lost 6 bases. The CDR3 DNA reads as TGCAGCGTTATGAGACAGGGGTTCGATACGCAGTATTTT. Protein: CSVMRQGFDTQYF.

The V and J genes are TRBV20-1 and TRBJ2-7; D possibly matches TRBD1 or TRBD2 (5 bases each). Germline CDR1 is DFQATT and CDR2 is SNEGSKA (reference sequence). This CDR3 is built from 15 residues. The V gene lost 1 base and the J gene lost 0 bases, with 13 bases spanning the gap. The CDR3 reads CSARGGAPHSYEQYF. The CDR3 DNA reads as TGCAGTGCTAGAGGAGGGGCACCCCACTCCTACGAGCAGTACTTC.

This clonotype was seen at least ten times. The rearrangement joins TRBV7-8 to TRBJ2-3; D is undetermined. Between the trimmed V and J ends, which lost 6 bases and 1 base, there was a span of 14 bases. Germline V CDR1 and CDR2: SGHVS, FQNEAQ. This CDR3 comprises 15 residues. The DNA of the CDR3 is TGTGCCAGCAGTTCCGTTAGCCTCGGCACAGATACGCAGTATTTT. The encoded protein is CASSSVSLGTDTQYF.

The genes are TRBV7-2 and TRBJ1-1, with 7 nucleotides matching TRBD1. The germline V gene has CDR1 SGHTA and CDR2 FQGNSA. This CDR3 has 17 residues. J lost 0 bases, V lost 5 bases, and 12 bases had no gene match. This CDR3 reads CASSTPGQHSMNTEAFF. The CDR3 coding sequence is TGTGCCAGCAGCACACCGGGACAGCATTCTATGAACACTGAAGCTTTCTTT.

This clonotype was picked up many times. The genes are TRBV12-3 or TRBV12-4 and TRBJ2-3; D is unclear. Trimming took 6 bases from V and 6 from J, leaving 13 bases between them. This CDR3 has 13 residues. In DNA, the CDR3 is TGTGCCAGCAGATACAGAGAAGGGGATACGCAGTATTTT. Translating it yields CASRYREGDTQYF.

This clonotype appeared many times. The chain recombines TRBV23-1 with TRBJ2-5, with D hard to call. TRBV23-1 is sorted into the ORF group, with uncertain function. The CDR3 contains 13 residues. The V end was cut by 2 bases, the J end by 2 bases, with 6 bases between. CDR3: CASSQTIQETQYF. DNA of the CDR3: TGCGCCAGCAGTCAAACGATTCAAGAGACCCAGTACTTC.

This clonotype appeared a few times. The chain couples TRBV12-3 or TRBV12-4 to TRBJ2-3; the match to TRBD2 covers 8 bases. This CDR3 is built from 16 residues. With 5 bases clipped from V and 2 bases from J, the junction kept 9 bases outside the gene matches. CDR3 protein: CASSPPGGGSTDTQYF. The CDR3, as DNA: TGTGCCAGCAGTCCTCCCGGCGGGGGGTCCACAGATACGCAGTATTTT.

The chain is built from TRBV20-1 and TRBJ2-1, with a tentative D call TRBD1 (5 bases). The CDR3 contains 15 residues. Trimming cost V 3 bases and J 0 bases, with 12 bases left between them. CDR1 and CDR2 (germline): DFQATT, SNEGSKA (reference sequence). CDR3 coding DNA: TGCAGTGCTAGCGGTGGGGCTAGCTCCTACAATGAGCAGTTCTTC. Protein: CSASGGASSYNEQFF.

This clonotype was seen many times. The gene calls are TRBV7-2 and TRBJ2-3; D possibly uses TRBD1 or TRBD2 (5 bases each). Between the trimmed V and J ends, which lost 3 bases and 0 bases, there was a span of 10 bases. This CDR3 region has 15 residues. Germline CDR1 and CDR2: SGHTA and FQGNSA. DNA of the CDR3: TGTGCCAGCAGCTTCAGGGACGCAAGCACAGATACGCAGTATTTT. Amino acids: CASSFRDASTDTQYF.

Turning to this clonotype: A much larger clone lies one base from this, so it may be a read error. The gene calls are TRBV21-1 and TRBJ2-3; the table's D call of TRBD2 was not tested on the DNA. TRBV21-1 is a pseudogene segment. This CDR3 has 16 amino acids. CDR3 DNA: TGTGCCAGCAGCAAGTATAGCGTGAGGGTTACAGATACGCAGTATTTT. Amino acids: CASSKYSVRVTDTQYF.